One and the same sample provided the 8 T cell receptor beta chains below, sequenced in a study of identical twins (dated by TCRdb to the mid-2010s). Library generation was performed with 5' RACE. The sequencer listed for this sample is Illumina HiSeq 2000. The public reads were run again by TCRdb, first through fastp at Q25 and then through MiXCR, and only productive beta chains were kept. Each entry merges the rows of one CDR3 protein and shows their most common DNA and genes. The sample table holds 350,000 to 450,000 distinct CDR3 sequences, of which less than 20% were seen once. The ten top clones hold approximately 12% of the sample. The specimen was naive T cells sorted from blood. The cell subset or site label corresponds to: cells isolated with a human naive T-cell isolation kit. The source is a man aged 50 or older in good health.

This clonotype occurred many times. This rearrangement joins TRBV18 to TRBJ2-2; the match to TRBD2 covers 9 bases. Germline V gene lookup returns CDR1 KGHSH and CDR2 LQKENI. Trimming removed 0 bases from V and 2 bases from J; junction bases left unmatched: 4. CDR3 length: 17 residues. The CDR3 nucleotides are TGTGCCAGCTCACCACCCTGGCGGGGGGGCAACACCGGGGAGCTGTTTTTT. Protein product: CASSPPWRGGNTGELFF. The variable domain in full, with the rest retrieved from reference TRBV18 and TRBJ2-2, is NAGVMQNPRHLVRRRGQEARLRCSPMKGHSHVYWYRQLPEEGLKFMVYLQKENIIDESGMPKERFSAEFPKEGPSILRIQQVVRGDSAAYFCASSPPWRGGNTGELFFGEGSRLTVL.

In its sample, this clonotype was seen many times. The genes are TRBV7-9 and TRBJ2-2; D is undetermined. The CDR3 has 14 amino acids. Trimming shortened V by 6 bases and J by 4 bases, and 12 bases separated the two germline ends. CDR1 and CDR2 from the germline V gene are SEHNR and FQNEAQ (reference sequence). The CDR3 DNA reads as TGTGCCAGCAGACAGAATCAACCCACCGGGGAGCTGTTTTTT. It codes for CASRQNQPTGELFF.

This clonotype was detected a few times. The chain employs TRBV20-1 and TRBJ2-1; TRBD1 might be the D (6 bases). The CDR3 runs 16 residues. Deletions cut 3 bases from V and 2 bases from J, with 17 bases between. The germline CDR1 and CDR2 sequences are DFQATT and SNEGSKA (reference sequence). CDR3 nucleotide sequence: TGCAGTGCTAGGCCCTTATTGACAGGAACCTACAATGAGCAGTTCTTC. This codes for CSARPLLTGTYNEQFF.

This clonotype showed up just a few times. The rearrangement joins TRBV6-5 to TRBJ2-5; 8 bases map to TRBD2. The CDR3 is 18 amino acids. Trimming removed 2 bases from V and 3 bases from J; junction bases left unmatched: 14. CDR1 and CDR2 (germline): MNHEY, SVGAGI. The CDR3 is CASSYGTYQREKEETQYF. In DNA, the CDR3 is TGTGCCAGCAGTTACGGCACGTACCAGCGGGAGAAGGAAGAGACCCAGTACTTC.

The chain joins TRBV5-1 to TRBJ2-3; D not resolved. Trimming shortened V by 0 bases and J by 2 bases, and 7 bases separated the two germline ends. This CDR3 has 14 amino acids. Germline loops: CDR1 SGHRS, CDR2 YFSETQ. The CDR3 DNA follows: TGCGCCAGCAGCTTGGGCCAGGACACAGATACGCAGTATTTT. Amino acid sequence: CASSLGQDTDTQYF.

This clonotype was picked up a small number of times. V gene TRBV7-9 combines with J gene TRBJ2-1; TRBD2 might be the D (6 bases). The CDR3 spans 15 residues. Trimming cost V 6 bases and J 8 bases, with 20 bases left between them. CDR1 and CDR2 (germline): SEHNR, FQNEAQ (reference sequence). As DNA, the CDR3 is TGTGCCAGCAGAACGGGGACTCAGAGGAGCCATGAGCAGTTCTTC. Protein product: CASRTGTQRSHEQFF.

Here the CDR3 reads CSAREGLAATYEQYF. Written as DNA, the CDR3 is TGCAGTGCTAGAGAGGGATTAGCGGCTACCTACGAGCAGTACTTC. This chain links TRBV20-1 with TRBJ2-7; D is perhaps TRBD2 (6 bases). The CDR3 extends over 15 amino acids. Germline CDR1 is DFQATT and CDR2 is SNEGSKA (reference sequence). Trimming took off 0 bases at V and 2 bases at J, with 14 bases between the two ends.

The CDR3 spells CSSGTRNTDTQYF. CDR3 sequence (DNA): TGCAGCTCCGGGACTAGAAACACAGATACGCAGTATTTT. J is TRBJ2-3 and V is TRBV29-1, with 8 bases that match TRBD2. The CDR3 spans 13 residues. CDR1 SQVTM and CDR2 ANQGSEA come from the germline V gene. The V and J ends lost 8 bases and 2 bases, in that order; junction bases with no gene match: 6.